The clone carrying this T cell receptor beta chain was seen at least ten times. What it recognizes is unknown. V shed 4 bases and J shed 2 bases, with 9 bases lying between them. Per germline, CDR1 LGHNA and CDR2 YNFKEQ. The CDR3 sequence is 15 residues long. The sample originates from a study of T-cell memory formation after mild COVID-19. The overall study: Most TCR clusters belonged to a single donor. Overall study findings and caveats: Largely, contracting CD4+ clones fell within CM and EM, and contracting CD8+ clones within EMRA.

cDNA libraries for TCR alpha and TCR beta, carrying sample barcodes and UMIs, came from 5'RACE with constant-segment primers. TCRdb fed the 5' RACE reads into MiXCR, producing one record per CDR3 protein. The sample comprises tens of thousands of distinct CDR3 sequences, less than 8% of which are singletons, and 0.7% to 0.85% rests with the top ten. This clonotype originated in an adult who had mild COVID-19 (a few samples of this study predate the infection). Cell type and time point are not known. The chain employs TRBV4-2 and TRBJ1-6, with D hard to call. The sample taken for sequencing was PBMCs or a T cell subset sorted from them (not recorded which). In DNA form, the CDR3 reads TGTGCCAGCAGCCCCCGTAGTGCCTATAATTCACCCCTCCACTTT. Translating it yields CASSPRSAYNSPLHF.